This T cell receptor beta chain is drawn from a study of response to subunit inactivated influenza vaccine (dated by TCRdb to the late 2010s). Background for the entire study: To follow how T cells responded to a trivalent subunit inactivated influenza vaccine, the researchers relied on deep quantitative profiling of the T cell receptor repertoire. Results the study describes overall, beyond this receptor: According to the authors, only a limited number of new T cells may be recruited by each seasonal influenza vaccination.

The germline V gene (reference sequence) specifies SEHNR as CDR1 and FQNEAQ as CDR2. From the cysteine up to the phenylalanine, the CDR3 has a length of 14 residues. This entry keeps only the CDR3 DNA: 42 bases, framed from base 1. A distance of 10 bases separates the germline ends of V and J, which lose 5 bases and 5 bases respectively. The library was built by means of RT-PCR. The instrument was an Illumina HiSeq 2500. TCRdb passed the public sequencing reads through fastp at Q25 and MiXCR, retaining productive beta sequences. A single entry per CDR3 protein holds the most common genes and DNA from its merged rows. Present in this sample are 600,000 to 850,000 distinct CDR3 sequences, 11% to 15% of which were seen just once. The ten largest clones add up to around 7.6% of the sample. This clonotype turned up a few times. Which antigen it targets is not known. Qualities for individual bases were not recorded, and no much larger clone is one base off.

The sample here was PBMCs from blood, taken 14 to 15 days before vaccination. The chain is encoded by TRBV7-9 joined to TRBJ1-6, with a tentative D gene TRBD1 over 5 matching bases. The source of this sequence is a man in his fifties who received an inactivated influenza vaccine. Donor details come from another sample of the same person, matched by shared clones. The DNA sequence is given as TGTGCCAGCAGCCCTGACAGAGATAATTCACCCCTCCACTTT. Its protein is CASSPDRDNSPLHF.